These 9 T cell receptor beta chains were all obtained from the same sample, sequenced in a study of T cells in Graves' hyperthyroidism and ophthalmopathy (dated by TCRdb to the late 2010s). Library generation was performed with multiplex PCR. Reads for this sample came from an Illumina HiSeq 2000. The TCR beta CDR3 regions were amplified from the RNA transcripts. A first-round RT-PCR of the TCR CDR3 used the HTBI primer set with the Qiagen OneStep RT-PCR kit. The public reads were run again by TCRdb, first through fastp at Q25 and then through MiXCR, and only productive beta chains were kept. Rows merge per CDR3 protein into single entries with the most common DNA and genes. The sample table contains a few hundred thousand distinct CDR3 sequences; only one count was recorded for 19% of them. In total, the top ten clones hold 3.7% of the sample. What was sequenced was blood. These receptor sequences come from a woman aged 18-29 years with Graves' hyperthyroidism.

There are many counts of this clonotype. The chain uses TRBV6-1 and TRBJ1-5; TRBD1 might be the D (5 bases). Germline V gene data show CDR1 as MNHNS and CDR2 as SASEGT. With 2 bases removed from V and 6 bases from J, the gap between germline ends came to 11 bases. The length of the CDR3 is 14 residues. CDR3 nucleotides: TGTGCCAGCAGTGAACGCCCGAGGGGTCAGCCCCAGCATTTT. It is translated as CASSERPRGQPQHF.

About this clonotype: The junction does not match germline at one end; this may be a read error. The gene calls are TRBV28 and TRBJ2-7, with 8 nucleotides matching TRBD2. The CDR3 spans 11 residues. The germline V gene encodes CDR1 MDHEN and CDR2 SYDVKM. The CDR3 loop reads CVSGGSYEQYF. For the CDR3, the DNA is TGTGTCAGCGGGGGTAGCTACGAGCAGTACTTC.

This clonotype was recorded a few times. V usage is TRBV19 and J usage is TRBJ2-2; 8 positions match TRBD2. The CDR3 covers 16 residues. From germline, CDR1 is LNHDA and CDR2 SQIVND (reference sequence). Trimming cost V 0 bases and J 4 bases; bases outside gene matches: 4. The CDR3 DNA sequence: TGTGCCAGTAGTATAGAACCGGGGGGGAGCACCGGGGAGCTGTTTTTT. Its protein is CASSIEPGGSTGELFF.

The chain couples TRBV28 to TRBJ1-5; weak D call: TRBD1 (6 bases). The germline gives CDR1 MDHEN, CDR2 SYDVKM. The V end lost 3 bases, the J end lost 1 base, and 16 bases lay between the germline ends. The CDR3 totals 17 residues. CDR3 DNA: TGTGCCAGCAGTTTCCCAGGGGAGATAACAAGCAATCAGCCCCAGCATTTT. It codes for CASSFPGEITSNQPQHF.

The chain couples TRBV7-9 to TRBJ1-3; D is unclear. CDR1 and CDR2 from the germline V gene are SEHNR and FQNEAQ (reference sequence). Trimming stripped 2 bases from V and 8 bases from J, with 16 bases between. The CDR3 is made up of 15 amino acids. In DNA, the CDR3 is TGTGCCAGCAGCTTACTCGCTACAGTGGGTGACACCATATATTTT. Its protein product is CASSLLATVGDTIYF.

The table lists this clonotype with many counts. The CDR3 DNA reads TGTGCCATCAGTTTACAGGGGAGCGATCAGCCCCAGCATTTT. Encoded protein: CAISLQGSDQPQHF. The chain combines TRBV10-3 with TRBJ1-5, with TRBD1 matching 7 bases. CDR3 length: 14 amino acids. CDR1 and CDR2 from the germline V gene are ENHRY and SYGVKD. The V and J ends lost 5 bases and 5 bases, in that order; junction bases with no gene match: 6.

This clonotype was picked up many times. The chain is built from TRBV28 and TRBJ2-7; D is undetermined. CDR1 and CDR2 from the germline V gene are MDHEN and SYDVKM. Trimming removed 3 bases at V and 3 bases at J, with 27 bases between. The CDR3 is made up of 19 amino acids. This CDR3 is CASSFPADQRYPVIYEQYF. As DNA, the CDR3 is TGTGCCAGCAGTTTCCCCGCGGACCAGAGGTATCCCGTCATCTACGAGCAGTACTTC. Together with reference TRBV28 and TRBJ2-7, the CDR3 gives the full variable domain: DVKVTQSSRYLVKRTGEKVFLECVQDMDHENMFWYRQDPGLGLRLIYFSYDVKMKEKGDIPEGYSVSREKKERFSLILESASTNQTSMYLCASSFPADQRYPVIYEQYFGPGTRLTVT.

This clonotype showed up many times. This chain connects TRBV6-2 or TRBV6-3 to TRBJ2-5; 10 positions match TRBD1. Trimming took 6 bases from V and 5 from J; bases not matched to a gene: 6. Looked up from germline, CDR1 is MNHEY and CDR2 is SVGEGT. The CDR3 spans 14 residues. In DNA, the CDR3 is TGTGCCAGCAGCGCGGGACAGGGGAAGGAGACCCAGTACTTC. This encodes CASSAGQGKETQYF.

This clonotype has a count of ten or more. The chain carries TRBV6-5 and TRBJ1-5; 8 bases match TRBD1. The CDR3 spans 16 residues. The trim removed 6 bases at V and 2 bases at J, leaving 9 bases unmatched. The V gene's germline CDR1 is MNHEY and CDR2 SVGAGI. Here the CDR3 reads CASSPYGQGGNQPQHF. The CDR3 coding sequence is TGTGCCAGCAGCCCCTATGGACAGGGTGGCAATCAGCCCCAGCATTTT.